The text below deals with one T cell receptor beta chain. Its specificity is unknown. Treatment described: oral pan-JAK inhibitor, 5-10 mg twice daily. Alopecia areata patients provided lesional scalp punch biopsies and peripheral blood. This entry comes from a study of CD8+ T cells in alopecia areata. Study-wide findings and caveats: Sharing of TCRs across patients appeared less clear than in mice, possibly for HLA-related reasons. Links between baseline CD8+ expansion and response need larger treated cohorts.

RNA extraction and reverse transcription yielded cDNA as sequencing template. Here immunoSEQ multiplex PCR was the method, and the copy in TCRdb shows in-frame clones only, minus some. The data show approximately 120,000 clones, about 59% seen once. Germline V lookup: CDR1 PRHDT, CDR2 FYEKMQ (reference sequence). This CDR3 is built from 12 residues. Trimming took off 1 base at V and 7 bases at J, with 7 bases between the two ends. The chain links TRBV13 to TRBJ2-5; TRBD2 might be the D (6 bases). The starting material was CD4+ T cells sorted from blood, obtained at week 4, from a patient treated with tofacitinib. The sequence derives from a human donor with alopecia areata. The CDR3: CASSLAGATQYF. Here the CDR3 DNA reads TGTGCCAGCAGCTTAGCGGGAGCGACCCAGTACTTC.